A selection of T cell receptor beta chains follows, all from one sample in a study of blood T cell repertoires in COVID-19. Measured with immunoSEQ multiplex PCR; TCRdb has only the in-frame clones, and not every one. The table lists more than 250,000 clones, 84% of them singletons. Sequenced material: peripheral blood. All receptors come from a human donor in a cohort sampled during active COVID-19. Each CDR3 is given with its conserved first and last residue. The D gene is left open where the match is weak. A row's size may be missing; if present it is once, few, many or a size class.

size	J	D	V	DNA	CDR3
.	TRBJ2-1	TRBD2	TRBV7-2	TGTGCCAGCAGCTTTATTAGCGGGGAACCCTACAATGAGCAGTTCTTC	CASSFISGEPYNEQFF
.	TRBJ2-2	.	TRBV19	TGTGCCAGTAGTCCTCTTAGCGGGAACACCGGGGAGCTGTTTTTT	CASSPLSGNTGELFF
.	TRBJ2-5	.	TRBV4-1	TGCGCCAGCAGCCAAGATAACAGGGTCCAAGAGGCCCAGTACTTC	CASSQDNRVQEAQYF
.	TRBJ1-5	.	TRBV6-1	TGTGCCAGCAGTGAACTGGGGGGACAGCCCCAGCATTTT	CASSELGGQPQHF
.	TRBJ1-1	TRBD1	TRBV28	TGTGCCAGCAGTTTATGGACAGGGTGGGGTATGAACACTGAAGCTTTCTTT	CASSLWTGWGMNTEAFF
.	TRBJ2-2	.	TRBV7-3	TGTGCCAGCAGGCGCGAACCGAACACCGGGGAGCTGTTTTTT	CASRREPNTGELFF
.	TRBJ2-1	TRBD2	TRBV5-4	TGTGCCAGCATTGGGGGAGGGCCATCCCCCTACAATGAGCAGTTCTTC	CASIGGGPSPYNEQFF
.	TRBJ2-7	TRBD1	TRBV11-2	TGTGCCAGCAGCTTAGCAGGGGGTTATGTCTTC	CASSLAGGYVF
.	TRBJ2-2	.	TRBV18	TGTGCCAGCTCCCCCTCAGGGTACACCGGGGAGCTGTTTTTT	CASSPSGYTGELFF
.	TRBJ1-4	TRBD1	TRBV29-1	TGCAGCGTTCACGACAGGGGGCATGAAAAACTGTTTTTT	CSVHDRGHEKLFF
.	TRBJ2-7	.	TRBV19	TGTGCCAGTAGTATCGCCCAGGGCTCCTACGAGCAGTACTTC	CASSIAQGSYEQYF
few	TRBJ1-2	.	TRBV2	TGTGCCAGCAGTGTGGGCGGCTACACCTTC	CASSVGGYTF
.	TRBJ2-1	TRBD2	TRBV27	TGTGCCAGCAATCTAGCGGGAGGGAATGAGCAGTTCTTC	CASNLAGGNEQFF
.	TRBJ1-1	.	TRBV10-2	TGCGCCAGCAGTGAGGTCAGGAAGAACACTGAAGCTTTCTTT	CASSEVRKNTEAFF
.	TRBJ2-7	TRBD1	TRBV27	TGTGCCAGCAGTGGGCGACAGGGGAGCTCCTACGAGCAGTACTTC	CASSGRQGSSYEQYF
once	TRBJ2-7	.	TRBV6-1	TGTGCCAGCAGTGAAGGAGACAGCTCCTACGAGCAGTACTTC	CASSEGDSSYEQYF
.	TRBJ1-1	TRBD1	TRBV15	TGTGCCACCAGCAGTACCCAGGGGGCGCCCCGTTCTACTGAAGCTTTCTTT	CATSSTQGAPRSTEAFF
.	TRBJ2-7	.	TRBV6-4	TGTGCCAGCAGTGGGCCACTACGGGAGCAGTACTTC	CASSGPLREQYF
.	TRBJ1-1	.	TRBV6-5	TGTGCCAGCAGTTACTCGGGGAGGACTGAAGCTTTCTTT	CASSYSGRTEAFF
.	TRBJ1-2	.	TRBV7-4	TGTGCCAGCAGCCTAAGCAGGGGAGTAGGGTATGGCTACACCTTC	CASSLSRGVGYGYTF
.	TRBJ2-7	TRBD2	TRBV4-3	TGCGCCAGCAGCCATGAGACTAGCGGGGCAAACTCCTACGAGCAGTACTTC	CASSHETSGANSYEQYF
.	TRBJ1-2	TRBD1	TRBV19	TGTGCCAGTAGTATAGTGACAGGGGATGGCTACACCTTC	CASSIVTGDGYTF
once	TRBJ1-1	.	TRBV11-2	TGTGCCAGCAGCTTAGTCGCAGGGAACACTGAAGCTTTCTTT	CASSLVAGNTEAFF
.	TRBJ1-2	.	TRBV29-1	TGCAGCGTTGACCGGACAGCGTCGTATGGCTACACCTTC	CSVDRTASYGYTF
.	TRBJ2-1	TRBD2	TRBV3-1/TRBV3-2	TGTGCCAGCAGCCAAGTTCGGCTAGCGGGGGCTAATGAGCAGTTCTTC	CASSQVRLAGANEQFF
.	TRBJ2-3	TRBD2	TRBV3-1/TRBV3-2	TGTGCCAGCAGCCAACTAGCGGGTAGCACAGATACGCAGTATTTT	CASSQLAGSTDTQYF
.	TRBJ2-7	TRBD1	TRBV5-6	TGTGCCAGCAGCTTCATCCGGGACAGCTCCTACGAGCAGTACTTC	CASSFIRDSSYEQYF
.	TRBJ1-2	.	TRBV18	TGTGCCAGCTCACCCCGGGGGGCAGGGGCCGGAAGTGGCTACACCTTC	CASSPRGAGAGSGYTF
.	TRBJ2-3	.	TRBV5-4	TGTGCCAGCAGCTTTAACGCGATAGATACGCAGTATTTT	CASSFNAIDTQYF
.	TRBJ1-3	TRBD1	TRBV6-5	TGTGCCAGCCAACGACAGGGTTCTTCTGGAAACACCATATATTTT	CASQRQGSSGNTIYF
.	TRBJ2-5	TRBD2	TRBV5-6	TGTGCCAGCAGCTTCACAGGACTAGCGGGAGAAGAGACCCAGTACTTC	CASSFTGLAGEETQYF
.	TRBJ2-7	.	TRBV11-1	TGTGCCAGCAGCCTCCAGGGGTCGGCGGTCGAGCAGTACTTC	CASSLQGSAVEQYF
.	TRBJ1-3	.	TRBV28	TGTGCCAGCAGTCTCTACGGGGAATCTGGAAACACCATATATTTT	CASSLYGESGNTIYF
.	TRBJ1-3	TRBD1	TRBV5-1	TGCGCCAGCAGCTTTAGGGGGCCTGGAAACACCATATATTTT	CASSFRGPGNTIYF
.	TRBJ1-2	TRBD1	TRBV6-2/TRBV6-3	TGTGCCAGCAGTTACCATCGGGGACAGGGGGATGGCTACACCTTC	CASSYHRGQGDGYTF
.	TRBJ1-2	.	TRBV2	TGTGCCAGCAGTGAAGCCCGGGACTCACTCGGGGGCTACACCTTC	CASSEARDSLGGYTF
.	TRBJ2-2	.	TRBV18	TGTGCCAGCTCACCTCGGTCGGACACCGGGGAGCTGTTTTTT	CASSPRSDTGELFF
few	TRBJ2-1	.	TRBV5-1	TGCGCCAGCAGCTTGGCGGTTAGTGTCAATGAGCAGTTCTTC	CASSLAVSVNEQFF
once	TRBJ2-7	.	TRBV7-2	TGTGCCAGCAGCTTAGCCGGTACAGGAATCTACGAGCAGTACTTC	CASSLAGTGIYEQYF
.	TRBJ2-1	TRBD2	TRBV6-5	TGTGCCAGCAGTCCGACTAGCCTGGGTGAGCAGTTCTTC	CASSPTSLGEQFF
.	TRBJ2-5	.	TRBV6-5	TGTGCCAGCAGCCGCGACAGACAAGAGACCCAGTACTTC	CASSRDRQETQYF
.	TRBJ2-1	TRBD2	TRBV7-2	TGTGCCAGCAGCCTTCGAATAGCGGGAGTCTCCTACAATGAGCAGTTCTTC	CASSLRIAGVSYNEQFF